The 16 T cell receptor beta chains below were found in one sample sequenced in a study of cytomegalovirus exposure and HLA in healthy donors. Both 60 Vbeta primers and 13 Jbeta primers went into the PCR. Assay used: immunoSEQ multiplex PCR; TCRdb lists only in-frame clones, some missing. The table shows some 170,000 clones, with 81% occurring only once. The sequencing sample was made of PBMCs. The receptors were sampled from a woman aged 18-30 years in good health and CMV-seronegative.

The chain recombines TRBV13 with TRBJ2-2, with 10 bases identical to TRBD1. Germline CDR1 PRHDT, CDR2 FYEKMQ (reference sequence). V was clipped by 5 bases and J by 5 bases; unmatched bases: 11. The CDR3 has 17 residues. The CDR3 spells CASSPRGDRGGTGELFF. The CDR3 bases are TGTGCCAGCAGCCCGCGTGGGGACAGGGGTGGTACCGGGGAGCTGTTTTTT.

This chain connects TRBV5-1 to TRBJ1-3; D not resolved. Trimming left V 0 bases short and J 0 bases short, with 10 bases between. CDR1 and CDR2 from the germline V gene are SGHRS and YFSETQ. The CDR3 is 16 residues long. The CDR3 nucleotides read TGCGCCAGCAGCTTGGGAGGAATAAGCTCTGGAAACACCATATATTTT. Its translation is CASSLGGISSGNTIYF.

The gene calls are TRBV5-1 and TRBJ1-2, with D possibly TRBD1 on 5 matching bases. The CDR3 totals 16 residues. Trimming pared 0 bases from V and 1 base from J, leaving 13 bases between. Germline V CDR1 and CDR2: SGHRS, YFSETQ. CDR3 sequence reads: CASSLVQGESNYGYTF. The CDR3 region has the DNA TGCGCCAGCAGCTTGGTGCAGGGTGAAAGTAACTATGGCTACACCTTC.

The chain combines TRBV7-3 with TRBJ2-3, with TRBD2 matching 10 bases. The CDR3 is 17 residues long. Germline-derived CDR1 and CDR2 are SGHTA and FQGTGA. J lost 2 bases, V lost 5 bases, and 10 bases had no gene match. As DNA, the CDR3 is TGTGCCAGCAGCCCCGTCCCTAGCGGGAGCTACACAGATACGCAGTATTTT. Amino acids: CASSPVPSGSYTDTQYF.

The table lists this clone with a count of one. The CDR3 reads CATSRVGEGYNEQFF. The CDR3 DNA sequence: TGTGCCACCAGCAGAGTGGGGGAGGGGTACAATGAGCAGTTCTTC. The genes are TRBV15 and TRBJ2-1, with 7 bases lining up with TRBD2. CDR3 size: 15 residues. The V and J ends lost 1 base and 4 bases, in that order; junction bases with no gene match: 4. Germline loops: CDR1 LNHNV, CDR2 YYDKDF (reference sequence).

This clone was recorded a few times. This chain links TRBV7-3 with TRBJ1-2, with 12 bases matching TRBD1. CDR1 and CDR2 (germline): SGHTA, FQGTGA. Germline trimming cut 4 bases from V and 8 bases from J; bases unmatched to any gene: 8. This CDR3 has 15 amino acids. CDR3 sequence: CASSSGTGGGRGYTF. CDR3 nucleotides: TGTGCCAGCAGCTCCGGGACAGGGGGCGGACGAGGCTACACCTTC.

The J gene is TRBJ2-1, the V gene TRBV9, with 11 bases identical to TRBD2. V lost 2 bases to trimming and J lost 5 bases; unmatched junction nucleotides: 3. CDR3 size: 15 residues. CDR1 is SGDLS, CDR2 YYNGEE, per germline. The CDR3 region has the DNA TGTGCCAGCAGCGTGGGGACTAGCGGTAACAATGAGCAGTTCTTC. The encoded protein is CASSVGTSGNNEQFF.

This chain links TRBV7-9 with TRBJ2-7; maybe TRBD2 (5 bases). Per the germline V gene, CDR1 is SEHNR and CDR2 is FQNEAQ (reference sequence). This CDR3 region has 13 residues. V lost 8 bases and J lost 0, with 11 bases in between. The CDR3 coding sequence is TGTGCCAGCGAGGGCAGCAGCTCCTACGAGCAGTACTTC. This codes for CASEGSSSYEQYF.

For the CDR3, the DNA is TGTGCCAGCAGTGATCAGTACGAGCAGTACTTC. Encoded protein: CASSDQYEQYF. V and J are TRBV25-1 and TRBJ2-7; D is unresolved. CDR3 length: 11 amino acids. The ends were cut back, 3 bases at V and 4 bases at J, with 4 bases in the middle. In germline, CDR1 is MGHDK, CDR2 SYGVNS.

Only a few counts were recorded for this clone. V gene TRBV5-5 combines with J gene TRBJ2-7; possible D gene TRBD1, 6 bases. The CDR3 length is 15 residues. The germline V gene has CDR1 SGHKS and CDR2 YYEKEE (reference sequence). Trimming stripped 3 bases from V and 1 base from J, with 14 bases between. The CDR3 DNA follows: TGTGCCAGCAGCTCACCCAACGACAGGTCCTACGAGCAGTACTTC. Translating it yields CASSSPNDRSYEQYF.

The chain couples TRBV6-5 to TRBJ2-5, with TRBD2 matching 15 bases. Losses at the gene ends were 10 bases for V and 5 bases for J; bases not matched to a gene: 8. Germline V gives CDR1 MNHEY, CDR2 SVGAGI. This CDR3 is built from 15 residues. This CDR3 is CATRTSGGAGETQYF. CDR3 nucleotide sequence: TGTGCCACCCGGACTAGCGGGGGGGCCGGGGAGACCCAGTACTTC.

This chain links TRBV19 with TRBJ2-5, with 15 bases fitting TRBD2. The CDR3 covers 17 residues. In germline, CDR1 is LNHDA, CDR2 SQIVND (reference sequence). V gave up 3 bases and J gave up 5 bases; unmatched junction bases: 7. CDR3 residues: CASSMVGLAGGRETQYF. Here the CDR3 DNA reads TGTGCCAGTAGTATGGTGGGACTAGCGGGAGGTCGGGAGACCCAGTACTTC.

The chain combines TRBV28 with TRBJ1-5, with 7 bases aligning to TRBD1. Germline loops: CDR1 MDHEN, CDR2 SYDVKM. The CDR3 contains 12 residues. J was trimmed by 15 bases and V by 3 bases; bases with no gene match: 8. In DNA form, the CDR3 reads TGTGCCAGCAGTTTGCAGACAGGGTGGGGGCATTTT. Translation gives CASSLQTGWGHF.

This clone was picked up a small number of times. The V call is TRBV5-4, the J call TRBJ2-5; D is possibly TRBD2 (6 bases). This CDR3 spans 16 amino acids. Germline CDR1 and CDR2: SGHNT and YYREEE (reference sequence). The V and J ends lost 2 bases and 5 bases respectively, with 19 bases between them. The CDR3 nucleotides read TGTGCCAGCAGCTTTCTGTCGGGGGAGCCGGGGGAGACCCAGTACTTC. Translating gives CASSFLSGEPGETQYF.

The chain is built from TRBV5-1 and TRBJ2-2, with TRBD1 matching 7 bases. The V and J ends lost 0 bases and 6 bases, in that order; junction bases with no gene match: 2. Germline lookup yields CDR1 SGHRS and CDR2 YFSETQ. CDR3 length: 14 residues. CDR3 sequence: CASSLDRGSGELFF. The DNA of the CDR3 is TGCGCCAGCAGCTTGGACAGGGGATCCGGGGAGCTGTTTTTT.

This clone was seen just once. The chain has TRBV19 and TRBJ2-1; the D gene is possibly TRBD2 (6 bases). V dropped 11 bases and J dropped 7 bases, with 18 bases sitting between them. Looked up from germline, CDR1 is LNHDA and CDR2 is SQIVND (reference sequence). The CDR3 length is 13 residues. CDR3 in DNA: TGTGCCTCTACCATCGATGGGGGGAATGAGCAGTTCTTC. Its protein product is CASTIDGGNEQFF.